This TCR beta chain was profiled in a study of cytomegalovirus exposure and HLA in healthy donors. About the study: Sequencing of 180 million or so T cells in an earlier analysis found 120 million or so unique TCR beta sequences. Whole-study results and caveats: Several of the most significant clusters appeared, in a later analysis, to be linked to common viral pathogens. A later analysis showed that HLA-associated TCR beta chains had undergone more clonal expansion than equally common others.

Primers: 60 Vbeta forward and 13 Jbeta reverse. Using immunoSEQ multiplex PCR, the repertoire was profiled, and TCRdb retains in-frame clones only, with some absent. The data contain around 230,000 clones, roughly 84% of them singletons. About this clone: Its antigen is not known.

This CDR3 contains 16 residues. V lost 10 bases and J lost 2; bases outside the gene matches: 16. The source material was PBMCs. This chain links TRBV23-1 with TRBJ2-7; TRBD1 aligns across 8 bases. TRBV23-1 falls under the ORF class, with uncertain function. This TCR came from a girl aged 2 to 10 in good health and CMV-seronegative. CDR3 protein: CATPWSLGQGTYEQYF. CDR3 nucleotide sequence: TGCGCCACCCCTTGGTCCCTCGGACAGGGAACCTACGAGCAGTACTTC.